This TCR beta chain was retrieved from a study of OX40 agonist ivuxolimab in advanced cancers. Patients were excluded for autoimmune disease history or systemic immunosuppression. At cycle 4 day 1, cycle 7 day 1, and baseline, blood was sampled. Clones were sequenced by immunoSEQ multiplex PCR, and TCRdb holds only the in-frame ones, with some missing. The repertoire has about 69,000 clones, approximately 80% of them found once; the top ten carry approximately 2.5%. Study conclusions and caveats: Low normalized T-cell clonal expansion was also seen in some nonresponders.

This clone has more than one count but fewer than ten. Antigen unknown. The source was CD4+ or CD8+ T cells sorted from blood, collected in a trial of the OX40 agonist ivuxolimab. This TCR derives from an adult with an advanced solid tumor such as melanoma, head and neck, liver or kidney cancer.

The CDR3 region is CASSLRGDRGTYEQYF. DNA of the CDR3: TGTGCCAGCAGTTTAAGGGGGGACAGGGGCACCTACGAGCAGTACTTC. The chain carries TRBV27 and TRBJ2-7; 10 nucleotides agree with TRBD1. The trim removed 2 bases at V and 2 bases at J, leaving 6 bases unmatched. The CDR3 is made up of 16 amino acids. Germline V gives CDR1 MNHEY, CDR2 SMNVEV (reference sequence).